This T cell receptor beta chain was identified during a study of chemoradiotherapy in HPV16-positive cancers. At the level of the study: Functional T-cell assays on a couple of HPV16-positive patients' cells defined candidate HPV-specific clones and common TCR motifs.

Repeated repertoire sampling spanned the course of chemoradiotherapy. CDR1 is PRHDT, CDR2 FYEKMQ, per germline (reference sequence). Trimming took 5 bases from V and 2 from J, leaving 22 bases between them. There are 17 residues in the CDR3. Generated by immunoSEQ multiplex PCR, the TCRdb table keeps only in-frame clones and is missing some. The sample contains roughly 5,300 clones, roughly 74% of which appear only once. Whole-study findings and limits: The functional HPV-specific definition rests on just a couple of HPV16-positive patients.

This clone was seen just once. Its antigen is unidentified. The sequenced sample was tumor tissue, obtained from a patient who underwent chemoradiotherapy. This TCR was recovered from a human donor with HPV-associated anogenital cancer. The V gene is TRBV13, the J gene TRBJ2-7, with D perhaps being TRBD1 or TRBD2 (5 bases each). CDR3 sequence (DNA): TGTGCCAGCAGCCCCTATTTGACTCGGGACGGAGCCTACGAGCAGTACTTC. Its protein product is CASSPYLTRDGAYEQYF. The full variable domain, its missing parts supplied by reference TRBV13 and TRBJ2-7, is AAGVIQSPRHLIKEKRETATLKCYPIPRHDTVYWYQQGPGQDPQFLISFYEKMQSDKGSIPDRFSAQQFSDYHSELNMSSLELGDSALYFCASSPYLTRDGAYEQYFGPGTRLTVT.